This is a list of T cell receptor beta chains from one sample in a study of cytomegalovirus exposure and HLA in healthy donors. Assay used: immunoSEQ multiplex PCR; TCRdb lists only in-frame clones, some missing. The data show tens of thousands of clones, over 70% seen once. Sequencing used PBMCs. The receptor source for this set is a woman aged 35 to 49 in good health and CMV-seronegative. Each CDR3 is given with its conserved first and last residue. The order of the fields is J gene, V gene, clone size, D gene, CDR3 length, CDR3 DNA, CDR3 protein. A D gene is named only where the DNA matches it firmly. Expanded clones get a size class; other rows say once, few or many, or leave the size out.

TRBJ2-7 | TRBV11-2 | NA | NA | 16 | TGTGCCAGCAGCTCCGGACAGACGCTCTCTCGAGACGAGCAGTACTTC | CASSSGQTLSRDEQYF
TRBJ2-7 | TRBV7-2 | NA | TRBD2 | 14 | TGTGCCAGCAGCTTAGGTGGGGGGGGCTACGAGCAGTACTTC | CASSLGGGGYEQYF
TRBJ2-2 | TRBV5-1 | NA | NA | 15 | TGCGCCAGCAGGGATTCCAGGGTCGACACCGGGGAGCTGTTTTTT | CASRDSRVDTGELFF
TRBJ1-4 | TRBV6-5 | NA | NA | 14 | TGTGCCAGCAGTTGGACAGCAACTAATGAAAAACTGTTTTTT | CASSWTATNEKLFF
TRBJ2-3 | TRBV27 | NA | TRBD2 | 15 | TGTGCCAGCAGTGCAAGACTAGCGGGACTCGATACGCAGTATTTT | CASSARLAGLDTQYF
TRBJ2-2 | TRBV4-3 | NA | NA | 14 | TGCGCCAGCAGCCATAATTGGAACACCGGGGAGCTGTTTTTT | CASSHNWNTGELFF
TRBJ2-2 | TRBV10-3 | NA | NA | 15 | TGTGCCATCAGCACTAGCAACGCGAACACCGGGGAGCTGTTTTTT | CAISTSNANTGELFF
TRBJ1-1 | TRBV27 | NA | TRBD1 | 14 | TGTGCCAGCAGGCTGACAGGGATGAACACTGAAGCTTTCTTT | CASRLTGMNTEAFF
TRBJ1-1 | TRBV23-1 | few | NA | 14 | TGCGCCAGCAGTAGGACAGAATTGAACACTGAAGCTTTCTTT | CASSRTELNTEAFF
TRBJ2-5 | TRBV11-2 | NA | TRBD2 | 18 | TGTGCCAGCAGCCAAGGGACTAGCGGGATTTCAGAGGGAGAGACCCAGTACTTC | CASSQGTSGISEGETQYF
TRBJ2-5 | TRBV29-1 | NA | TRBD1 | 11 | TGCAGCACAGGGGGCTCTGAGACCCAGTACTTC | CSTGGSETQYF
TRBJ1-5 | TRBV7-2 | NA | TRBD1 | 15 | TGTGCCAGCAGCTCGGGACAGGGAATTAATCAGCCCCAGCATTTT | CASSSGQGINQPQHF
TRBJ1-2 | TRBV4-1 | NA | NA | 15 | TGCGCCAGCAGCCAAGAAGGACAGAGACTCTATGGCTACACCTTC | CASSQEGQRLYGYTF
TRBJ2-5 | TRBV11-2 | NA | NA | 13 | TGTGCCAGCAGCTTTCCGTCTGAAGAGACCCAGTACTTC | CASSFPSEETQYF
TRBJ2-7 | TRBV4-1 | NA | TRBD2 | 13 | TGCGCCAGCAGCCATCGGGGCGGGGGCGAGCAGTACTTC | CASSHRGGGEQYF
TRBJ1-4 | TRBV4-1 | NA | TRBD1 | 14 | TGCGCCAGCAGTCGCGTGACAGGGGAAGAAAAACTGTTTTTT | CASSRVTGEEKLFF
TRBJ2-2 | TRBV2 | NA | NA | 14 | TGTGCCAGCAGTGTGGTCAGGGGTACCGGGGAGCTGTTTTTT | CASSVVRGTGELFF
TRBJ2-6 | TRBV19 | NA | NA | 18 | TGTGCCAGTAGTCCTTCCCGGGACATTAGCTCTGGGGCCAACGTCCTGACTTTC | CASSPSRDISSGANVLTF
TRBJ2-7 | TRBV5-1 | NA | TRBD2 | 13 | TGCGCCAGCAGCCTCGGGGGGGACTACGAGCAGTACTTC | CASSLGGDYEQYF
TRBJ2-5 | TRBV30 | NA | NA | 13 | TGTGCCTGGAGAGCAGGGGTAGGAGAGACCCAGTACTTC | CAWRAGVGETQYF
TRBJ2-7 | TRBV10-3 | NA | NA | 12 | TGTGCCATCAGGCCCGATTACTACGAGCAGTACTTC | CAIRPDYYEQYF
TRBJ1-3 | TRBV19 | NA | NA | 14 | TGTGCCAGTACCCTCGGGAGCTCTGGAAACACCATATATTTT | CASTLGSSGNTIYF
TRBJ1-5 | TRBV18 | few | NA | 16 | TGTGCCAGCTCACCAGCCCCGCCAGTTAGCAATCAGCCCCAGCATTTT | CASSPAPPVSNQPQHF
TRBJ2-2 | TRBV19 | NA | NA | 10 | TGTGCCAGTAACGGCGGGGAGCTGTTTTTT | CASNGGELFF
TRBJ1-1 | TRBV29-1 | NA | NA | 13 | TGCAGCGTCGCAACAGGGTGGAACACTGAAGCTTTCTTT | CSVATGWNTEAFF
TRBJ1-4 | TRBV11-2 | NA | NA | 18 | TGTGCCAGCAGCTCAGGAGAGGACTTTACCCCTAGGAGTGAAAAACTGTTTTTT | CASSSGEDFTPRSEKLFF
TRBJ2-1 | TRBV13 | once | TRBD2 | 16 | TGTGCCAGCAGCTTATATAGCGGGAGATCCTACAATGAGCAGTTCTTC | CASSLYSGRSYNEQFF
TRBJ1-5 | TRBV7-9 | NA | TRBD1 | 16 | TGTGCCAGCAGTCCTACAGGGGGCGATGGTGATCAGCCCCAGCATTTT | CASSPTGGDGDQPQHF
TRBJ2-4 | TRBV13 | few | TRBD2 | 15 | TGTGCCAGCAGCGCGGGAGGACTAGCCGAAAACATTCAGTACTTC | CASSAGGLAENIQYF
TRBJ1-2 | TRBV7-8 | NA | NA | 18 | TGTGCCAGCAGCCCGCCGAGTTTAGACCAACTATTGAGCAATGGCTACACCTTC | CASSPPSLDQLLSNGYTF
TRBJ2-3 | TRBV5-1 | NA | NA | 15 | TGCGCCAGCGAGGCAGGGAGGACTCGTACAGATACGCAGTATTTT | CASEAGRTRTDTQYF
TRBJ1-2 | TRBV7-8 | NA | NA | 18 | TGTGCCAGCAGCTCTAGGCGTTCCGGTGGATCATTGGCGTATGGCTACACCTTC | CASSSRRSGGSLAYGYTF
TRBJ1-1 | TRBV5-6 | NA | TRBD1 | 14 | TGTGCCAGCAGCTGGGGACAGATCAACACTGAAGCTTTCTTT | CASSWGQINTEAFF
TRBJ2-2 | TRBV5-8 | NA | TRBD2 | 18 | TGTGCCAGCAGCTTCGTCCTCCTAGCGGGGGCCAACACCGGGGAGCTGTTTTTT | CASSFVLLAGANTGELFF
TRBJ2-3 | TRBV18 | NA | NA | 14 | TGTGCCAGCTCACAGGGAGCTAGCACAGATACGCAGTATTTT | CASSQGASTDTQYF
TRBJ1-2 | TRBV2 | NA | TRBD1 | 15 | TGTGCCAGCAGTGGTCCGCCGGACAGGGGGTGTGGCTACACCTTC | CASSGPPDRGCGYTF
TRBJ2-1 | TRBV5-4 | few | TRBD1 | 20 | TGTGCCAGCAGCGGGGGACAGGTCCCATGGGGGCTCCCAGCCCGTAATGAGCAGTTCTTC | CASSGGQVPWGLPARNEQFF
TRBJ1-1 | TRBV10-3 | few | NA | 16 | TGTGCCATCAGTCCAGGGCCCAATACAATGAACACTGAAGCTTTCTTT | CAISPGPNTMNTEAFF
TRBJ1-4 | TRBV16 | NA | NA | 15 | TGTGCCAGCAGCCAATTTTCTCCAACTAATGAAAAACTGTTTTTT | CASSQFSPTNEKLFF
TRBJ1-2 | TRBV10-3 | NA | NA | 14 | TGTGCCATCAGTCTTGGGGAGGGGGACTATGGCTACACCTTC | CAISLGEGDYGYTF
TRBJ1-1 | TRBV5-1 | NA | NA | 14 | TGCGCCAGCAGTTTACAGACTATGAACACTGAAGCTTTCTTT | CASSLQTMNTEAFF
TRBJ1-2 | TRBV2 | NA | TRBD1 | 14 | TGTGCCAGCAGGGGGACAGGAACTAACTATGGCTACACCTTC | CASRGTGTNYGYTF
TRBJ1-2 | TRBV7-2 | NA | TRBD1 | 17 | TGTGCCAGCAGCTCACCGTCTCTGGGACAGCCGAACTATGGCTACACCTTC | CASSSPSLGQPNYGYTF
TRBJ2-7 | TRBV15 | NA | NA | 14 | TGTGCCACCAGCAGAGATAAGGGAGCCTACGAGCAGTACTTC | CATSRDKGAYEQYF
TRBJ2-7 | TRBV13 | NA | TRBD2 | 14 | TGTGCCAGCAGCTTTAGCGGGGTCTCCTACGAGCAGTACTTC | CASSFSGVSYEQYF
TRBJ2-7 | TRBV19 | NA | NA | 12 | TGTGCCAGTAGTATAGAAAGAGGCGAGCAGTACTTC | CASSIERGEQYF
TRBJ2-3 | TRBV30 | NA | NA | 13 | TGTGCCTGGAACCTAAAACGTACAGATACGCAGTATTTT | CAWNLKRTDTQYF
TRBJ2-5 | TRBV5-1 | NA | NA | 12 | TGCGCCAGTACAGACAGCCAAGAGACCCAGTACTTC | CASTDSQETQYF
TRBJ2-2 | TRBV19 | NA | NA | 16 | TGTGCCACTTCGATCCGGGACTCCCTGAACACCGGGGAGCTGTTTTTT | CATSIRDSLNTGELFF
TRBJ2-7 | TRBV7-2 | NA | TRBD2 | 14 | TGTGCCAGCGGTCCGGGACTAGCGGAACCGGAGCAGTACTTC | CASGPGLAEPEQYF
TRBJ1-5 | TRBV7-9 | NA | NA | 16 | TGTGCCAGCAGCTTAGGCTGGGGGGATCCCAATCAGCCCCAGCATTTT | CASSLGWGDPNQPQHF
TRBJ1-2 | TRBV10-3 | NA | NA | 14 | TGTGCCATCAGTGGTCCGACAGCAAACTATGGCTACACCTTC | CAISGPTANYGYTF
TRBJ1-6 | TRBV7-6 | NA | NA | 15 | TGTGCCAGCAGCTACGAGGGGGTTCCAAATTCACCCCTCCACTTT | CASSYEGVPNSPLHF
TRBJ2-3 | TRBV5-1 | NA | NA | 14 | TGCGCCAGCCACAGCCTCAGGGGCACAGATACGCAGTATTTT | CASHSLRGTDTQYF
TRBJ2-3 | TRBV28 | NA | TRBD2 | 14 | TGTGCCAGCAGTTTTGCGGGAGCTGCAGATACGCAGTATTTT | CASSFAGAADTQYF
TRBJ2-3 | TRBV5-1 | NA | NA | 16 | TGCGCCAGCAGCTTCGGGTCCAGCGGTAGCACAGATACGCAGTATTTT | CASSFGSSGSTDTQYF